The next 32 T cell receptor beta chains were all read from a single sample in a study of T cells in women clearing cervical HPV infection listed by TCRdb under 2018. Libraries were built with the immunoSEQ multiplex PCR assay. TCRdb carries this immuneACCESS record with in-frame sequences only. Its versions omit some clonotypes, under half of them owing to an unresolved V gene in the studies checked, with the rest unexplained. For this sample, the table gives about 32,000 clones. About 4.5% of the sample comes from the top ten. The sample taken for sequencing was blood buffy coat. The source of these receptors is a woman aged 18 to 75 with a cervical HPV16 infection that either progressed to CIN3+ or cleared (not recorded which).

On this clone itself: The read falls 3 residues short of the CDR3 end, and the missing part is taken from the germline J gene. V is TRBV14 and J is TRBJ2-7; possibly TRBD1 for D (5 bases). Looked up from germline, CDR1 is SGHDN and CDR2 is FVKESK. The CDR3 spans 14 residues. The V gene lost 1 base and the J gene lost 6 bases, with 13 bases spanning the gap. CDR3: CASSQGTIVSEQYF. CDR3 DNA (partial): TGTGCCAGCAGCCAAGGGACAATAGTTTCCGAG.

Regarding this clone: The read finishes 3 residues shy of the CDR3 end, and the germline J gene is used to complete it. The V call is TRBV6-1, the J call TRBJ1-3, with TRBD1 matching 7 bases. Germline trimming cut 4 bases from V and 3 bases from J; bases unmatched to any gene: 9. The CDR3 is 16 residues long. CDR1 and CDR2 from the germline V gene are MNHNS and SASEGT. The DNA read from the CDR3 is TGTGCCAGCAGTGTCAACAGGGGTAACCGTGGAAACACC. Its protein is CASSVNRGNRGNT. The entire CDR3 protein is CASSVNRGNRGNTIYF.

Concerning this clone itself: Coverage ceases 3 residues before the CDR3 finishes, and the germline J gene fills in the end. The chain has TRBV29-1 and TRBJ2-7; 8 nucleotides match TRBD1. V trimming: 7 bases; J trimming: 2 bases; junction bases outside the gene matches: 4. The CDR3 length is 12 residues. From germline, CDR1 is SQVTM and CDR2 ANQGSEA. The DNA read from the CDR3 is TGCAGCGCAGCGGACAGGGCCTACGAG. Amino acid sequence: CSAADRAYE. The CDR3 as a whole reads CSAADRAYEQYF.

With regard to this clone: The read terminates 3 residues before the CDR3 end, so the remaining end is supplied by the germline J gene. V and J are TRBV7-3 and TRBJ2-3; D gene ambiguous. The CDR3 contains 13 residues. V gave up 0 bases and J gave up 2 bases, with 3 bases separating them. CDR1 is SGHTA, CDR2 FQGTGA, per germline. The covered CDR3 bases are TGTGCCAGCAGCTTAACGTACACAGATACG. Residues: CASSLTYTDT. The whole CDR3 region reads CASSLTYTDTQYF.

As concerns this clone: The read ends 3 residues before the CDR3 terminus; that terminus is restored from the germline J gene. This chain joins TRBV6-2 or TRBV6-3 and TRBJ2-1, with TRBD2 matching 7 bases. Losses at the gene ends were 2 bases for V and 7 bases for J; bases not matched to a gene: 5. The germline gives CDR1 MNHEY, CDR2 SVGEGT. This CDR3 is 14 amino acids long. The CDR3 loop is CASSYGGGGNEQFF. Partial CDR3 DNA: TGTGCCAGCAGTTACGGCGGGGGAGGGAATGAG.

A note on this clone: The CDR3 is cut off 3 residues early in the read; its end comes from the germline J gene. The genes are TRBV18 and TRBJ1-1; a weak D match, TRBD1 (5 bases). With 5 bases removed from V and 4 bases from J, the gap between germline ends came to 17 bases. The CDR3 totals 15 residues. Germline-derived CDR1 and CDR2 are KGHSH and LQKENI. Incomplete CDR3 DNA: TGTGCCAGCTCATCAAACGAGGGGTTGGGCACTGAA. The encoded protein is CASSSNEGLGTE. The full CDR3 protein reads CASSSNEGLGTEAFF.

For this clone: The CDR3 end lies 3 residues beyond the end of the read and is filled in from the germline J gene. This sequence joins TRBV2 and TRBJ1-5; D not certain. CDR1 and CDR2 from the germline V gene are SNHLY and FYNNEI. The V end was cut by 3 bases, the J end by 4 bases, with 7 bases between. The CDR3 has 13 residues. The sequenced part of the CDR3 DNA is TGTGCCAGCAGTGAGAGGACTAATCAGCCC. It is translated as CASSERTNQP. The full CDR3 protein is CASSERTNQPQHF. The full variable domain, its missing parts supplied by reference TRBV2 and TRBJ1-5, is EPEVTQTPSHQVTQMGQEVILRCVPISNHLYFYWYRQILGQKVEFLVSFYNNEISEKSEIFDDQFSVERPDGSNFTLKIRSTKLEDSAMYFCASSERTNQPQHFGDGTRLSIL.

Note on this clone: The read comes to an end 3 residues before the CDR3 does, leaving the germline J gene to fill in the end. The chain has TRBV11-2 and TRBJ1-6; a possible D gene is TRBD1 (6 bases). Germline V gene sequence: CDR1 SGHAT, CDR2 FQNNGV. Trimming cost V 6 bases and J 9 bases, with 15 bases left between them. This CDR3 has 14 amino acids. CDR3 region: CASSITGHSSPLHF. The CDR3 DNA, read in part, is TGTGCCAGCAGTATTACGGGACACAGTTCACCC.

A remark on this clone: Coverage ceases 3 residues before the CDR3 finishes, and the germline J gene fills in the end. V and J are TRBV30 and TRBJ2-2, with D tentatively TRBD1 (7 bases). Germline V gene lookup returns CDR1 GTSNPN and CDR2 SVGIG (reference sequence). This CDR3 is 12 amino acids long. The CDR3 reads CAWAGQSSPLFF. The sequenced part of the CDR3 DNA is TGTGCCTGGGCGGGACAGAGTTCACCG.

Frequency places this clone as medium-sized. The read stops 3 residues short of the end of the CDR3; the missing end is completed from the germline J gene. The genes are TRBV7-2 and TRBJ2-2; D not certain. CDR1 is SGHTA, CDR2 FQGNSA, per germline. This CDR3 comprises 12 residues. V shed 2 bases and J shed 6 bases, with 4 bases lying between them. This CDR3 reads CASSLRSGELFF. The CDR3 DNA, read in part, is TGTGCCAGCAGCTTAAGGTCCGGGGAG. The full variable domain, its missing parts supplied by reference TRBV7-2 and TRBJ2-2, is GAGVSQSPSNKVTEKGKDVELRCDPISGHTALYWYRQSLGQGLEFLIYFQGNSAPDKSGLPSDRFSAERTGGSVSTLTIQRTQQEDSAVYLCASSLRSGELFFGEGSRLTVL.

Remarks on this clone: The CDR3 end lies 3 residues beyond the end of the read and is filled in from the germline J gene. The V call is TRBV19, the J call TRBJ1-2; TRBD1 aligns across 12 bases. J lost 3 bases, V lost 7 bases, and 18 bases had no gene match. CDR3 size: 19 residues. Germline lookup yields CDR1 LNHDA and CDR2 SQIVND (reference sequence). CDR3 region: CASTRRVGTGGMVDYGYTF. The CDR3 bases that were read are TGTGCCAGTACCCGAAGGGTCGGGACAGGGGGCATGGTCGACTATGGC.

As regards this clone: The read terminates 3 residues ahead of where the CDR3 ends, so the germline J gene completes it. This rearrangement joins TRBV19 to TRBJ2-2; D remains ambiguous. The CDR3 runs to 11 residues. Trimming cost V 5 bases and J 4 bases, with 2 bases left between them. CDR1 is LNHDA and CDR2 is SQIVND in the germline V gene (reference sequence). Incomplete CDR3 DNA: TGTGCCAGTAGTCGCACCGGGGAG. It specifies CASSRTGE. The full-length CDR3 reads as CASSRTGELFF. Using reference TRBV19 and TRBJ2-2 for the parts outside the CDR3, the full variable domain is DGGITQSPKYLFRKEGQNVTLSCEQNLNHDAMYWYRQDPGQGLRLIYYSQIVNDFQKGDIAEGYSVSREKKESFPLTVTSAQKNPTAFYLCASSRTGELFFGEGSRLTVL.

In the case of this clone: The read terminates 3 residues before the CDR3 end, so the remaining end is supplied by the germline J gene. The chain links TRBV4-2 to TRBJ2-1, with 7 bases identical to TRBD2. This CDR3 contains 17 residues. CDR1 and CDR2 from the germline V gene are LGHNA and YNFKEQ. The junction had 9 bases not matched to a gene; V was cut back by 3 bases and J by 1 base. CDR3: CASSHLSGALSYNEQFF. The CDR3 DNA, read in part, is TGTGCCAGCAGCCATTTGAGCGGGGCCCTATCCTACAATGAG.

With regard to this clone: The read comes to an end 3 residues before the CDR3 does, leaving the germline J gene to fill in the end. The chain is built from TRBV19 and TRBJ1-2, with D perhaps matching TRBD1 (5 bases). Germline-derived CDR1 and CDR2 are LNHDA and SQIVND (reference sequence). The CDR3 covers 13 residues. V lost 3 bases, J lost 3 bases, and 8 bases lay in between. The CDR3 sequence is CASSIEGHYGYTF. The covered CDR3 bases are TGTGCCAGTAGTATTGAGGGGCACTATGGC.

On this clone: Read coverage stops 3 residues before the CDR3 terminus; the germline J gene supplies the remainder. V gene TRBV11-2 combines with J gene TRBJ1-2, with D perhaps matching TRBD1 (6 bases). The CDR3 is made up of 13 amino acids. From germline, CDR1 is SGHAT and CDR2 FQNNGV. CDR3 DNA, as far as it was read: TGTGCCAGCAGCCCCAGGACAGTAAGCGGC. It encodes CASSPRTVSG. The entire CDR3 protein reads CASSPRTVSGYTF.

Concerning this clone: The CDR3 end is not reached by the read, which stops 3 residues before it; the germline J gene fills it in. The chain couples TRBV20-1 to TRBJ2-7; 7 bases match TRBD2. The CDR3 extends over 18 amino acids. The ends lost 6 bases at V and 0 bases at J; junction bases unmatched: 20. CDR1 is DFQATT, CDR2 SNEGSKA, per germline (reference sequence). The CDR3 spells CSAPTFRASGYLSYEQYF. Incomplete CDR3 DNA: TGCAGTGCCCCGACGTTCAGGGCTAGCGGATACCTCTCCTACGAG.

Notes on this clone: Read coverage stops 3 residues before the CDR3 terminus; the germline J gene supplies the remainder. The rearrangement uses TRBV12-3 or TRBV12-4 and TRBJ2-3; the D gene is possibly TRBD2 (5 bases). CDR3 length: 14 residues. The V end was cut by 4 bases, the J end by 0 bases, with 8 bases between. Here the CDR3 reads CASSYGESTDTQYF. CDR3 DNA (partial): TGTGCCAGCAGTTACGGGGAGAGCACAGATACG.

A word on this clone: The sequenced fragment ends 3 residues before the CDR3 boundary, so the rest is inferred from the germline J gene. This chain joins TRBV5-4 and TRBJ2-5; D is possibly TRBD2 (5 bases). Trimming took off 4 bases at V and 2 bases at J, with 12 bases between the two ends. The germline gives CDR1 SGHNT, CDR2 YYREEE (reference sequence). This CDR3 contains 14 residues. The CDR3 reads CASSLKGGQETQYF. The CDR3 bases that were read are TGTGCCAGCAGCCTGAAGGGCGGGCAAGAGACC.

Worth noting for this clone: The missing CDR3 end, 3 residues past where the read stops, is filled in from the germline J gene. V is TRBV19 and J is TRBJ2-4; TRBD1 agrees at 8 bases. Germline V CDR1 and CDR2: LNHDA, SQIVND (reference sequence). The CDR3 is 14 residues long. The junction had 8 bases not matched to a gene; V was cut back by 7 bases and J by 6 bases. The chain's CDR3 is CASTEDRAVNIQYF. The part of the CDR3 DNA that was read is TGTGCCAGTACCGAGGACAGGGCTGTAAACATT.

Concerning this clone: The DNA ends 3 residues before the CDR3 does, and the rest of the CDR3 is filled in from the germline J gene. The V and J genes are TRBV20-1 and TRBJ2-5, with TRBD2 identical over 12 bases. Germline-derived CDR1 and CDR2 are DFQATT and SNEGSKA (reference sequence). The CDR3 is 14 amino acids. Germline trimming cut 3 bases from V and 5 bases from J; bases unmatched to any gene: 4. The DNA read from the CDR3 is TGCAGTGCTAGTAGGACTAGCGGGGAGGAGACC. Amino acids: CSASRTSGEET. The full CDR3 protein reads CSASRTSGEETQYF.

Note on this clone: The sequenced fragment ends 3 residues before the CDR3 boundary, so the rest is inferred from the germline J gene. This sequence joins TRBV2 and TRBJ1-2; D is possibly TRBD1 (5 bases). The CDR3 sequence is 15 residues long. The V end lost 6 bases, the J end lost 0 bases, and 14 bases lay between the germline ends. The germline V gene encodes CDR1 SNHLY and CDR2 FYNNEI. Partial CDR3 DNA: TGTGCCAGCAGGATTCAGGGTCCAGCTAACTATGGC. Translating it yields CASRIQGPANYG. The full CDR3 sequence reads CASRIQGPANYGYTF.

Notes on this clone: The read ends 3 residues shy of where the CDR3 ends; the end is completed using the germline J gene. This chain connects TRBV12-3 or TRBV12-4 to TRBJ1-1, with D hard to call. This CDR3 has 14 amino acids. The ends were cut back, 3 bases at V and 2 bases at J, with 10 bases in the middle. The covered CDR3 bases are TGTGCCAGCAGTTTGCTCGGTCTTAACACTGAA. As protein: CASSLLGLNTE. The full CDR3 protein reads CASSLLGLNTEAFF.

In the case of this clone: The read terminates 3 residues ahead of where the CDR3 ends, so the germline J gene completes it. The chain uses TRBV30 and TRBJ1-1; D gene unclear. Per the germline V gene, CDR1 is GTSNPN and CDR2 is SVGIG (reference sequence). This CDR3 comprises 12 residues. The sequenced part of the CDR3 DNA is TGTGCCTGCTCAAGGGCCAAAAACATT. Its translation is CACSRAKNI. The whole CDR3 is CACSRAKNIAFF.

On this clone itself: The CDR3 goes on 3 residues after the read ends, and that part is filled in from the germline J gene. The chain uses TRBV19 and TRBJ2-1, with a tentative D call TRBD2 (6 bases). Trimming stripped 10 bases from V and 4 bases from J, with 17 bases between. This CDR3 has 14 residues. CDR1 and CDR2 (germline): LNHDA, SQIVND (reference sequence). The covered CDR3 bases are TGTGCCACCGCCGGAGAGCGGGTTTACAATGAG. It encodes CATAGERVYNE. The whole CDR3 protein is CATAGERVYNEQFF. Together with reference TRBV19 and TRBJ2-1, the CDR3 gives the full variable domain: DGGITQSPKYLFRKEGQNVTLSCEQNLNHDAMYWYRQDPGQGLRLIYYSQIVNDFQKGDIAEGYSVSREKKESFPLTVTSAQKNPTAFYLCATAGERVYNEQFFGPGTRLTVL.

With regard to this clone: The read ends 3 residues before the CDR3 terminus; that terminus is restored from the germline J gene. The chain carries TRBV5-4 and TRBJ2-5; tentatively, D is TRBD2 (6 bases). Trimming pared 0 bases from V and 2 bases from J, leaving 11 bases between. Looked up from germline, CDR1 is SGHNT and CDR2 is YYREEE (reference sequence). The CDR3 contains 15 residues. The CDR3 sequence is CASSLAGGPQETQYF. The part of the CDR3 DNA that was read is TGTGCCAGCAGCTTGGCCGGGGGACCACAAGAGACC.

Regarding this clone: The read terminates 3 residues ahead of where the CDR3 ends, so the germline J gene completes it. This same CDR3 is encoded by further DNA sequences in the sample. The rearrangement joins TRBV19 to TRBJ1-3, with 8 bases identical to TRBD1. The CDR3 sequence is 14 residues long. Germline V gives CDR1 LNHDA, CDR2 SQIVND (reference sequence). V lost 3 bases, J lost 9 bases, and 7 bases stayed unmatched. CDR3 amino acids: CASSIGQGVGTIYF. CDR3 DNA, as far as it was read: TGTGCCAGTAGTATTGGACAGGGAGTAGGCACC.

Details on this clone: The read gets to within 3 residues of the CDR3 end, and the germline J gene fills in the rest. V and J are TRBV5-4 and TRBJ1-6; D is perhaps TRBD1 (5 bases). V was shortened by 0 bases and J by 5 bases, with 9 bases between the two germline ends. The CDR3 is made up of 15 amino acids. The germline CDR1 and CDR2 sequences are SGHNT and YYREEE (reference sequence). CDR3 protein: CASSLVGQNNSPLHF. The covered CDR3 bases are TGTGCCAGCAGCTTGGTGGGGCAGAATAATTCACCC.

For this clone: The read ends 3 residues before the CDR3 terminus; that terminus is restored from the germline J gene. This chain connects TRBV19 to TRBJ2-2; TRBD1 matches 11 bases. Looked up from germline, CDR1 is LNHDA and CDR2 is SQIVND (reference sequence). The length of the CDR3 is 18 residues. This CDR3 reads CASSWTGGLSEGANVLFF. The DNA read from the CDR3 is TGTGCCAGTAGCTGGACAGGGGGCCTTTCAGAAGGGGCCAACGTG. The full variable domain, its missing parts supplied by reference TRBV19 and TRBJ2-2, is DGGITQSPKYLFRKEGQNVTLSCEQNLNHDAMYWYRQDPGQGLRLIYYSQIVNDFQKGDIAEGYSVSREKKESFPLTVTSAQKNPTAFYLCASSWTGGLSEGANVLFFGEGSRLTVL.

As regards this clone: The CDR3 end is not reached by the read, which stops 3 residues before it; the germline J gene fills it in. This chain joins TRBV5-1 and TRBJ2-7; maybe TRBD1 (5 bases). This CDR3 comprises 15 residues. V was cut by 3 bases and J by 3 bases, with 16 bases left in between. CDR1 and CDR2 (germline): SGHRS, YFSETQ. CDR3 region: CASSSSSRGFYEQYF. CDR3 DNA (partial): TGCGCCAGCAGCTCCTCCTCAAGGGGATTCTACGAG.

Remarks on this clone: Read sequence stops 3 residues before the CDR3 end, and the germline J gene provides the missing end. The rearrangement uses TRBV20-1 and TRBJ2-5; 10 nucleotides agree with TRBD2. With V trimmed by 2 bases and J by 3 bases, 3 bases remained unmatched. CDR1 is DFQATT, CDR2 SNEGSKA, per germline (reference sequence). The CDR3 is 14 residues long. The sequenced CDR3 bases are TGCAGTGCTAGACCCGGGACTAGCGAAGAGACC. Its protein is CSARPGTSEET. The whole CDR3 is CSARPGTSEETQYF.

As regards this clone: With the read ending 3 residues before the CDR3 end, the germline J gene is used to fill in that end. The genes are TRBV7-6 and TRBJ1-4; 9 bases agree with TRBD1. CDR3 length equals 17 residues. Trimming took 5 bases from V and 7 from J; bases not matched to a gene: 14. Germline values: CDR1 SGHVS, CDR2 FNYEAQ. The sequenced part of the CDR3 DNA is TGTGCCAGCAGCCTTTTCCCCCGCGGGACAGGGTCTGAAAAA. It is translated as CASSLFPRGTGSEK. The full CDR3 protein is CASSLFPRGTGSEKLFF. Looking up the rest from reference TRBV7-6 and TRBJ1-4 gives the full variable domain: GAGVSQSPRYKVTKRGQDVALRCDPISGHVSLYWYRQALGQGPEFLTYFNYEAQQDKSGLPNDRFSAERPEGSISTLTIQRTEQRDSAMYRCASSLFPRGTGSEKLFFGSGTQLSVL.

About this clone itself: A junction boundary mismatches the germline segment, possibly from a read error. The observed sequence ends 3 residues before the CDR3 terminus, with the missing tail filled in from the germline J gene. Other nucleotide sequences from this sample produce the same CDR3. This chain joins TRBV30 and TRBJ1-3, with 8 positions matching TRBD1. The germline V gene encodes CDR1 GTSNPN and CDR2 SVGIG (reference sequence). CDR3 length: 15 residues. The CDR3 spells CAWTPWTGTGNTIYF. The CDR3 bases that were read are TGTGCCTGGACTCCCTGGACAGGGACAGGAAACACA.